This T cell receptor beta chain was sequenced during a study of T cell responses to AZD1222 COVID-19 vaccine. Points on this clone: The antigen is unknown.

General observations from the study: No day 14 peak samples; only post-peak repertoires were characterized. Donors were mostly white British, more females; clonal diversity possibly underestimated.

V was shortened by 2 bases and J by 8 bases, with 13 bases between the two germline ends. Germline V gives CDR1 SGHRS, CDR2 YFSETQ. CDR3 length: 14 amino acids. Measured with immunoSEQ multiplex PCR; TCRdb has only the in-frame clones, and not every one. This table has about 70,000 clones, 88% appearing once. This TCR derives from an adult in good health. The genes are TRBV5-1 and TRBJ1-4; D is possibly TRBD1 (6 bases). This material consisted of peripheral blood, taken on day 0 of MenACWY control vaccination. The CDR3, as DNA: TGCGCCAGCAGCTTAGGAGGGGGGGAAGAAAAACTGTTTTTT. It codes for CASSLGGGEEKLFF.